These 23 T cell receptor beta chains were all obtained from the same sample, sequenced in a study of blood T cell repertoires in COVID-19. Data came from immunoSEQ multiplex PCR; TCRdb stores just in-frame clones and leaves some out. The top ten hold around 6.9% of the sample, which has hundreds of thousands of clones, about 90% seen once. The specimen was peripheral blood. The receptors here all came from a man aged 55 to 69 who had recovered from COVID-19.

V is TRBV7-9 and J is TRBJ1-1; maybe TRBD1 (6 bases). CDR1 and CDR2 from the germline V gene are SEHNR and FQNEAQ (reference sequence). The CDR3 covers 12 residues. V shed 5 bases and J shed 5 bases, with 9 bases lying between them. This chain's CDR3 is CASSPRGTEAFF. In DNA form, the CDR3 reads TGTGCCAGCAGCCCCAGGGGAACTGAAGCTTTCTTT. Full variable domain (remainder filled in from reference TRBV7-9 and TRBJ1-1): DTGVSQNPRHKITKRGQNVTFRCDPISEHNRLYWYRQTLGQGPEFLTYFQNEAQLEKSRLLSDRFSAERPKGSFSTLEIQRTEQGDSAMYLCASSPRGTEAFFGQGTRLTVV.

The chain combines TRBV9 with TRBJ2-6, with D maybe TRBD1 (6 bases). The CDR3 contains 16 residues. From germline, CDR1 is SGDLS and CDR2 YYNGEE. The V end lost 4 bases, the J end lost 4 bases, and 15 bases lay between the germline ends. CDR3 coding DNA: TGTGCCAGCAGCCCCCAGGGGTATCCCGGGGCCAACGTCCTGACTTTC. The encoded protein is CASSPQGYPGANVLTF.

The chain combines TRBV7-9 with TRBJ2-1; 7 bases are a match to TRBD2. V shed 0 bases, J shed 7 bases, and the junction held 6 bases outside the gene matches. The CDR3 consists of 15 residues. Germline V gene sequence: CDR1 SEHNR, CDR2 FQNEAQ (reference sequence). CDR3 nucleotides: TGTGCCAGCAGCTTAGCGCTGTCTAGCGGTAATGAGCAGTTCTTC. Its protein product is CASSLALSSGNEQFF.

This chain uses TRBV11-2 with TRBJ2-3; 10 bases agree with TRBD2. The CDR3 contains 16 residues. Germline CDR1 is SGHAT and CDR2 is FQNNGV. Trimming cost V 1 base and J 6 bases; bases outside gene matches: 7. Here the CDR3 reads CASSLVALAGADTQYF. The CDR3 DNA follows: TGTGCCAGCAGCTTAGTTGCGCTAGCGGGGGCGGATACGCAGTATTTT.

This sequence joins TRBV27 and TRBJ2-5, with 7 bases that match TRBD2. Germline lookup yields CDR1 MNHEY and CDR2 SMNVEV (reference sequence). This CDR3 spans 16 amino acids. Trimming cost V 10 bases and J 5 bases; bases outside gene matches: 19. Here the CDR3 reads CATHSPRLSGQETQYF. The CDR3 DNA sequence: TGTGCCACCCACTCCCCACGCCTTAGCGGGCAGGAGACCCAGTACTTC.

The V call is TRBV6-1, the J call TRBJ2-5; D is unclear. The ends were cut back, 2 bases at V and 3 bases at J, with 7 bases in the middle. CDR1 MNHNS and CDR2 SASEGT come from the germline V gene. This CDR3 contains 13 residues. CDR3 residues: CASSEFVEETQYF. The CDR3 DNA reads TGTGCCAGCAGTGAATTCGTAGAAGAGACCCAGTACTTC.

As to this clone: One end of the junction does not line up with germline, which may come from a read error. V usage is TRBV12-3 or TRBV12-4 and J usage is TRBJ1-3; 10 nucleotides line up with TRBD1. The CDR3 has 12 residues. CDR3 protein: CASSLKRTGGTF. The CDR3 DNA is TGTGCCAGCAGTCTGAAGCGGACAGGGGGTACTTTT.

The gene calls are TRBV7-9 and TRBJ1-5, with TRBD1 as a possible D gene (6 bases). Germline CDR1 reads SEHNR; CDR2 reads FQNEAQ (reference sequence). With 5 bases removed from V and 4 bases from J, the gap between germline ends came to 12 bases. This CDR3 region has 14 residues. CDR3 nucleotide sequence: TGTGCCAGCAGCCCCCAGGGGACGAATCAGCCCCAGCATTTT. The encoded protein is CASSPQGTNQPQHF.

This chain connects TRBV7-8 to TRBJ1-3; 7 nucleotides match TRBD1. V shed 1 base, J shed 4 bases, and the junction held 13 bases outside the gene matches. This CDR3 region has 18 residues. Germline V gene data show CDR1 as SGHVS and CDR2 as FQNEAQ. DNA for the CDR3: TGTGCCAGCAGCTTAGTTTCTGGGACAGCGATACTCGGAAACACCATATATTTT. Translated: CASSLVSGTAILGNTIYF.

Concerning this clone: The junction and the germline gene differ at one end; a read error may be behind it. This sequence joins TRBV24-1 and TRBJ2-3; D is ambiguous. CDR3 length: 9 amino acids. Germline loops: CDR1 KGHDR, CDR2 SFDVKD. The CDR3 is CATTDTQYF. The DNA for the CDR3 is TGTGCGACCACGGATACGCAGTATTTT.

The V gene is TRBV28, the J gene TRBJ1-2; D is uncertain. From germline, CDR1 is MDHEN and CDR2 SYDVKM. This CDR3 comprises 11 residues. V shed 11 bases and J shed 4 bases, with 11 bases lying between them. The CDR3 DNA is TGTGCCGTTGGCCCGGGCTATGGCTACACCTTC. It translates to CAVGPGYGYTF.

To note about this clone: Additional DNA sequences in this sample encode the identical CDR3. The chain couples TRBV5-1 to TRBJ1-6; TRBD1 is a possible D gene (5 bases). CDR1 SGHRS and CDR2 YFSETQ come from the germline V gene. The CDR3 is 15 amino acids. The germline V and J ends were trimmed by 0 bases and 7 bases, with 11 bases remaining between them. CDR3 coding DNA: TGCGCCAGCAGCTTGGGCCAGGGCGGAAATTCACCCCTCCACTTT. Translating it yields CASSLGQGGNSPLHF.

The chain joins TRBV6-2 or TRBV6-3 to TRBJ2-7; 7 nucleotides align to TRBD2. Germline CDR1 MNHEY, CDR2 SVGEGT. This CDR3 has 16 residues. Germline trimming cut 0 bases from V and 4 bases from J; bases unmatched to any gene: 9. CDR3 sequence reads: CASSYSSRDYTYEQYF. The CDR3 DNA sequence: TGTGCCAGCAGTTACTCGAGCCGGGACTACACTTACGAGCAGTACTTC.

The chain couples TRBV5-1 to TRBJ2-7; TRBD1 is a possible D gene (5 bases). Trimming took 0 bases from V and 3 from J, leaving 7 bases between them. In germline, CDR1 is SGHRS, CDR2 YFSETQ. The CDR3 covers 13 residues. The CDR3 region has the DNA TGCGCCAGCAGCTTGGATCAGGGCTACGAGCAGTACGTC. It encodes CASSLDQGYEQYV.

This chain connects TRBV7-6 to TRBJ1-2, with D perhaps matching TRBD1 (5 bases). The length of the CDR3 is 16 residues. The germline V and J ends were trimmed by 2 bases and 4 bases, with 17 bases remaining between them. Germline-derived CDR1 and CDR2 are SGHVS and FNYEAQ. This chain's CDR3 is CASSLNSGRDAYGYTF. The CDR3 coding sequence is TGTGCCAGCAGCTTAAATTCCGGCAGGGATGCCTATGGCTACACCTTC.

This CDR3 reads CASSQEYTDTQYF. CDR3 nucleotides: TGTGCCAGCAGCCAAGAGTACACAGATACGCAGTATTTT. This chain uses TRBV4-2 with TRBJ2-3; no definite D call. The CDR3 contains 13 residues. The V and J ends lost 0 bases and 2 bases respectively, with 3 bases between them. CDR1 is LGHNA, CDR2 YNFKEQ, per germline.

The chain uses TRBV6-1 and TRBJ1-2; 10 bases fit TRBD1. Losses at the gene ends were 3 bases for V and 7 bases for J; bases not matched to a gene: 8. The CDR3 spans 15 residues. Looked up from germline, CDR1 is MNHNS and CDR2 is SASEGT. The CDR3 loop reads CASSDLRQGAIGYTF. The CDR3 region has the DNA TGTGCCAGCAGTGACCTTCGACAGGGGGCGATTGGCTACACCTTC.

The V gene is TRBV2, the J gene TRBJ2-1; the D is unclear. Germline CDR1 and CDR2: SNHLY and FYNNEI. Trimming pared 3 bases from V and 4 bases from J, leaving 16 bases between. The CDR3 runs 16 residues. The CDR3 region has the DNA TGTGCCAGCAGTGACCCAGGCCACATCTTATACAATGAGCAGTTCTTC. This sequence encodes CASSDPGHILYNEQFF.

The rearrangement joins TRBV24-1 to TRBJ2-2; 8 bases align to TRBD1. The CDR3 spans 17 residues. Germline V gene data show CDR1 as KGHDR and CDR2 as SFDVKD. V was clipped by 4 bases and J by 1 base; unmatched bases: 7. For the CDR3, the DNA is TGTGCCACCAGTGAATTCCCCGGACAGGGGAACACCGGGGAGCTGTTTTTT. Its protein product is CATSEFPGQGNTGELFF.

This chain links TRBV6-5 with TRBJ1-1; 8 bases are a match to TRBD1. CDR3 length: 14 residues. The V gene end was trimmed by 5 bases and the J gene end by 2 bases; junction bases not matched to a gene: 4. Looked up from germline, CDR1 is MNHEY and CDR2 is SVGAGI. The CDR3 bases are TGTGCCAGCAGTCCAGGGGGCATCAACACTGAAGCTTTCTTT. It encodes CASSPGGINTEAFF.

The rearrangement joins TRBV6-5 to TRBJ1-2; 7 nucleotides align to TRBD1. J was trimmed by 8 bases and V by 2 bases; bases with no gene match: 2. The CDR3 spans 12 residues. Looked up from germline, CDR1 is MNHEY and CDR2 is SVGAGI. CDR3 sequence: CASSYQGGGYTF. As DNA, the CDR3 is TGTGCCAGCAGTTACCAGGGGGGAGGCTACACCTTC.

This chain joins TRBV18 and TRBJ1-1; no definite D call. CDR1 and CDR2 from the germline V gene are KGHSH and LQKENI. The CDR3 length is 16 residues. V was pared by 3 bases and J by 1 base, with 15 bases between. Written as DNA, the CDR3 is TGTGCCAGCTCACCCGTTAGCCATAGTGGGAACACTGAAGCTTTCTTT. Its translation is CASSPVSHSGNTEAFF. The entire variable domain, with the rest obtained from reference TRBV18 and TRBJ1-1, is as follows: NAGVMQNPRHLVRRRGQEARLRCSPMKGHSHVYWYRQLPEEGLKFMVYLQKENIIDESGMPKERFSAEFPKEGPSILRIQQVVRGDSAAYFCASSPVSHSGNTEAFFGQGTRLTVV.

CDR3 in DNA: TGTGCCAGCAGCTTACTAGCGGGGGCCATCACAGATACGCAGTATTTT. Translating it yields CASSLLAGAITDTQYF. The rearrangement joins TRBV7-8 to TRBJ2-3; 10 bases are a match to TRBD2. The CDR3 spans 16 residues. Germline V gene lookup returns CDR1 SGHVS and CDR2 FQNEAQ. V was pared by 2 bases and J by 2 bases, with 4 bases of the junction left unmatched.